What follows are 10 T cell receptor beta chains derived from one specimen sequenced in a study of post-analysis software for immune sequencing data. Findings and limits, study-wide: Compared with controls, patients had more of five or six TRBV segments, including TRBV5-6, TRBV5-1 and TRBV20-1.

Built from TCR beta cDNA, the libraries had unique molecular identifiers in them. TCRdb re-called the PCR reads through MiXCR, storing one row per CDR3 protein. The sample has hundreds of thousands of distinct CDR3 sequences, roughly 40% seen once. These receptors have no known antigen. Sequenced sample: blood. The receptors shown here come from a girl aged 10-17 years with multiple sclerosis.

This rearrangement joins TRBV5-8 to TRBJ1-2; D is possibly TRBD1 (5 bases). The germline gives CDR1 SGHTS, CDR2 YDEGEE. The CDR3 is made up of 14 amino acids. Between the trimmed V and J ends, which lost 4 bases and 0 bases, there was a span of 10 bases. CDR3 amino acids: CASSLTATNYGYTF. CDR3 DNA sequence: TGTGCCAGCAGCCTGACAGCGACTAACTATGGCTACACCTTC.

V and J are TRBV6-6 and TRBJ2-3, with D maybe TRBD1 (5 bases). Trimming took off 7 bases at V and 4 bases at J, with 12 bases between the two ends. Per the germline V gene, CDR1 is MNHNY and CDR2 is SVGAGI (reference sequence). This CDR3 is 13 amino acids long. CDR3 in amino acids: CASNLAGSDTQYF. The CDR3 nucleotides read TGTGCCAGCAATTTAGCAGGGTCAGATACGCAGTATTTT.

This clonotype has more than one count but fewer than ten. The chain combines TRBV6-5 with TRBJ2-1, with D unclear. Germline CDR1 MNHEY, CDR2 SVGAGI. The CDR3 has 17 amino acids. V lost 2 bases to trimming and J lost 0 bases, with 14 bases between them. The CDR3 nucleotides read TGTGCCAGCAGTTACCGGTCCTCGACGGCCTCCTACAATGAGCAGTTCTTC. It translates to CASSYRSSTASYNEQFF.

This rearrangement joins TRBV5-1 to TRBJ2-5; maybe TRBD1 (7 bases). CDR1 is SGHRS, CDR2 YFSETQ, per germline. The CDR3 runs to 17 residues. V lost 3 bases to trimming and J lost 0 bases, with 18 bases between them. The DNA of the CDR3 is TGCGCCAGCAGCTCCCAGGGGGGACAGACGTACCAAGAGACCCAGTACTTC. As protein: CASSSQGGQTYQETQYF.

The chain joins TRBV20-1 to TRBJ2-7; 7 bases fit TRBD1. CDR3 length equals 14 residues. CDR1 is DFQATT and CDR2 is SNEGSKA in the germline V gene (reference sequence). With V trimmed by 6 bases and J by 7 bases, 15 bases remained unmatched. The CDR3 region is CSAPGGTVSREQYF. The CDR3 coding sequence is TGCAGTGCCCCGGGTGGGACAGTTTCTCGGGAGCAGTACTTC.

Turning to this clonotype: A junction boundary mismatches the germline segment, possibly from a read error. The chain uses TRBV5-5 and TRBJ2-1; possible D gene TRBD1, 6 bases. This CDR3 has 15 residues. Per the germline V gene, CDR1 is SGHKS and CDR2 is YYEKEE (reference sequence). The CDR3: CACSATGSSYNEQFF. The DNA for the CDR3 is TGTGCCTGCAGCGCAACAGGGAGCTCCTACAATGAGCAGTTCTTC.

The chain uses TRBV6-5 and TRBJ1-2; perhaps TRBD1 as D (6 bases). V was clipped by 1 base and J by 8 bases, with 11 bases between them. Germline assignment: CDR1 MNHEY and CDR2 SVGAGI. CDR3 length equals 13 residues. The CDR3 DNA sequence: TGTGCCAGCAGTTACTGGGGGGGCAGGGGCTACACCTTC. This encodes CASSYWGGRGYTF.

This clonotype showed up just a few times. The V and J genes are TRBV5-1 and TRBJ2-4, with D possibly being TRBD1 or TRBD2 (5 bases each). The closer fit of TRBJ2-7 to the DNA end suggests the J call may be wrong. CDR1 is SGHRS and CDR2 is YFSETQ in the germline V gene. This CDR3 has 13 residues. The CDR3 region has the DNA TGCGCCAGCAGCCCCGGGACGGATACCGAGCAGTACTTC. Its protein is CASSPGTDTEQYF.

This clonotype was counted between two and nine times. The chain is built from TRBV6-5 and TRBJ2-3; 11 nucleotides match TRBD2. V lost 0 bases to trimming and J lost 1 base; unmatched junction nucleotides: 0. The germline gives CDR1 MNHEY, CDR2 SVGAGI. This CDR3 has 16 residues. The CDR3 loop is CASSYSTSGGTDTQYF. In DNA, the CDR3 is TGTGCCAGCAGTTACTCGACTAGCGGGGGCACAGATACGCAGTATTTT.

This sequence joins TRBV4-1 and TRBJ1-1; tentatively, D is TRBD1 (6 bases). This CDR3 region has 15 residues. CDR1 and CDR2 (germline): MGHRA, YSYEKL. V was pared by 7 bases and J by 3 bases, with 18 bases between. The CDR3 DNA sequence: TGCGCCAGCACCTCCCGCCCGGGGGCCTACACTGAAGCTTTCTTT. Amino acids: CASTSRPGAYTEAFF.